This T cell receptor beta chain was documented in a study of control samples from healthy donors and cancer patients. The CDR3 loop spans 15 amino acids. Germline trimming cut 5 bases from V and 3 bases from J; bases unmatched to any gene: 7. CDR1 is SEHNR and CDR2 is FQNEAQ in the germline V gene (reference sequence). Using immunoSEQ multiplex PCR, the repertoire was profiled, and TCRdb retains in-frame clones only, with some absent. The profile shows 100,000 or so clones, about 88% of them singletons. The receptor comes from a woman aged 45-60 years in good health. The source material was blood. This chain connects TRBV7-9 to TRBJ2-5; 9 bases line up with TRBD2. The CDR3 DNA reads as TGTGCCAGCAGCGATTCCGGGACTAGCAAAGAGACCCAGTACTTC. The encoded protein is CASSDSGTSKETQYF.